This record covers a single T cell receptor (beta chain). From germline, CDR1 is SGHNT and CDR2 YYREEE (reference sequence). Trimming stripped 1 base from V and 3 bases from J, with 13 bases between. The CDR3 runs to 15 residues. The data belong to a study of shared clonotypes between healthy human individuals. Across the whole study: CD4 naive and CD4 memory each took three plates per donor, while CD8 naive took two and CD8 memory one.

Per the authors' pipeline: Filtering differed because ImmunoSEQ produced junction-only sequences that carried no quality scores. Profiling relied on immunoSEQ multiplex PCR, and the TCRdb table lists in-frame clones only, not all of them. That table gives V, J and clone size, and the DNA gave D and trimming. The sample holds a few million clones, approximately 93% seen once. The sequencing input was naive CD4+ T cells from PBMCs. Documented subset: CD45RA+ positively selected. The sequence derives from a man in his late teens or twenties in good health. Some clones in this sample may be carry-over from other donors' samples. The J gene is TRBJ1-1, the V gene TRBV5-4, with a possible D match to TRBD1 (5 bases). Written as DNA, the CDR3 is TGTGCCAGCAGCTTGCTGACAGCGATACACACTGAAGCTTTCTTT. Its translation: CASSLLTAIHTEAFF.